This T cell receptor (beta chain) was found in a study of T-cell memory formation after mild COVID-19. Sample barcodes and UMIs were carried by the TCR alpha and TCR beta cDNA libraries that 5'RACE generated with constant-segment primers. TCRdb redid the calling of the 5' RACE reads with MiXCR, one entry per CDR3 protein. The data show hundreds of thousands of distinct CDR3 sequences, with more than 15% seen just once and approximately 12% held by the top ten. Per the germline V gene, CDR1 is LNHDA and CDR2 is SQIVND (reference sequence). V dropped 6 bases and J dropped 3; count of bases not matched to a gene: 5. This CDR3 has 14 residues. The sample holds many counts of this clonotype.

The TCR originated in an adult woman who had mild COVID-19 (a few samples of this study predate the infection). Cell type and time point are not known. Sequences were obtained from PBMCs or a T cell subset sorted from them (not recorded which). The gene calls are TRBV19 and TRBJ2-7; 10 nucleotides match TRBD2. CDR3 bases: TGTGCCAGTAGCCTAGCGGGGGAGAACTACGAGCAGTACTTC. Translated, it gives CASSLAGENYEQYF.